This T cell receptor beta chain is from a study of human T cells and chemical hapten exposure. Sample time point: pre-sensitization, week 0. Documented treatment: therapeutic diphenylcyclopropenone sensitization with weekly scalp DPC. This clonotype was counted many times. In TCRdb, the RACE reads were re-called with MiXCR into one record per CDR3 protein. Among about 380,000 distinct CDR3 sequences listed, around 5.5% were seen once. V lost 0 bases and J lost 0, with 10 bases in between. The CDR3 covers 16 residues. CDR1 and CDR2 (germline): SGHRS, YFSETQ. V gene TRBV5-1 combines with J gene TRBJ2-1, with a weak D call TRBD2 (6 bases). This TCR derives from a woman between 45 and 65 years old with alopecia areata. Some clones in this sample may be carry-over from other donors' samples. Material: whole blood, obtained in connection with sensitization to the hapten diphenylcyclopropenone (DPC). CDR3: CASSLVGGSSYNEQFF. For the CDR3, the DNA is TGCGCCAGCAGCTTGGTTGGAGGGTCCTCCTACAATGAGCAGTTCTTC.